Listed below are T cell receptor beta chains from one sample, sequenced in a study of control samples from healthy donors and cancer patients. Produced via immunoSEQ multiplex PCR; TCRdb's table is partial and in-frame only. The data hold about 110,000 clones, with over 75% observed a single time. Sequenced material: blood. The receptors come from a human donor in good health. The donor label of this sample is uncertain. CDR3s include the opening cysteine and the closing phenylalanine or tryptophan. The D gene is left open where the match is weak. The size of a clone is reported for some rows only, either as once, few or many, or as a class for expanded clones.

CDR3aa: CASSLGAGGRNTEAFF; CDR3nt: TGTGCCAGCAGCTTAGGGGCAGGGGGGCGGAACACTGAAGCTTTCTTT; v_gene: TRBV7-9; d_gene: TRBD1; j_gene: TRBJ1-1; abundance: -
CDR3aa: CASSLGQYLPPLHF; CDR3nt: TGTGCCAGCAGCTTGGGACAATACCTTCCACCCCTCCACTTT; v_gene: TRBV7-2; d_gene: -; j_gene: TRBJ1-6; abundance: -
CDR3aa: CASSLLSYGYTF; CDR3nt: TGTGCCAGCAGCTTACTCAGCTATGGCTACACCTTC; v_gene: TRBV11-1; d_gene: -; j_gene: TRBJ1-2; abundance: -
CDR3aa: CASISSPYSPLHF; CDR3nt: TGTGCCAGCATTTCGAGCCCTTATTCACCCCTCCACTTT; v_gene: TRBV6-6; d_gene: -; j_gene: TRBJ1-6; abundance: -
CDR3aa: CATSENRGEVSEQFF; CDR3nt: TGTGCCACCAGTGAAAACAGGGGAGAAGTCAGTGAGCAGTTCTTC; v_gene: TRBV24-1; d_gene: TRBD1; j_gene: TRBJ2-1; abundance: -
CDR3aa: CASSLGLDRYNEQFF; CDR3nt: TGTGCCAGCAGCTTAGGGCTAGACCGCTACAATGAGCAGTTCTTC; v_gene: TRBV7-9; d_gene: -; j_gene: TRBJ2-1; abundance: -
CDR3aa: CASSAGQIQETQYF; CDR3nt: TGTGCCAGCAGCGCGGGACAGATCCAAGAGACCCAGTACTTC; v_gene: TRBV7-9; d_gene: -; j_gene: TRBJ2-5; abundance: -
CDR3aa: CSVEDLTGAYGYTF; CDR3nt: TGCAGCGTTGAAGATCTAACAGGGGCGTATGGCTACACCTTC; v_gene: TRBV29-1; d_gene: TRBD1; j_gene: TRBJ1-2; abundance: -
CDR3aa: CAIPGFPSGAFF; CDR3nt: TGTGCCATACCCGGGTTTCCCAGCGGGGCTTTCTTT; v_gene: TRBV21-1; d_gene: -; j_gene: TRBJ1-1; abundance: few
CDR3aa: CASSEGQTRNTIYF; CDR3nt: TGTGCCAGCAGTGAAGGTCAGACGAGAAACACCATATATTTT; v_gene: TRBV6-1; d_gene: -; j_gene: TRBJ1-3; abundance: -
CDR3aa: CASSEGGSPNPWGYTF; CDR3nt: TGTGCCAGCAGCGAGGGAGGTAGTCCCAATCCATGGGGCTACACCTTC; v_gene: TRBV21-1; d_gene: -; j_gene: TRBJ1-2; abundance: -
CDR3aa: CASSLDRGNEQFF; CDR3nt: TGCGCCAGCAGCTTAGACAGGGGCAATGAGCAGTTCTTC; v_gene: TRBV5-1; d_gene: TRBD1; j_gene: TRBJ2-1; abundance: -
CDR3aa: CASSERQGVGQPQHF; CDR3nt: TGTGCCAGCAGTGAAAGACAGGGGGTGGGTCAGCCCCAGCATTTT; v_gene: TRBV2; d_gene: TRBD1; j_gene: TRBJ1-5; abundance: -
CDR3aa: CASSPISWGVPYNEQFF; CDR3nt: TGTGCCAGCAGTCCCATTTCGTGGGGGGTACCCTACAATGAGCAGTTCTTC; v_gene: TRBV27; d_gene: -; j_gene: TRBJ2-1; abundance: -
CDR3aa: CASSITGVNAANEKLFF; CDR3nt: TGTGCCAGCTCAATCACAGGGGTGAACGCGGCTAATGAAAAACTGTTTTTT; v_gene: TRBV18; d_gene: TRBD1; j_gene: TRBJ1-4; abundance: -
CDR3aa: CASSVRKGLVSAYEQYF; CDR3nt: TGTGCCAGCAGTGTAAGAAAGGGGCTCGTTTCGGCCTACGAGCAGTACTTC; v_gene: TRBV6-1; d_gene: -; j_gene: TRBJ2-7; abundance: -
CDR3aa: CASSQNRAGSEKLFF; CDR3nt: TGTGCCAGCAGCCAGAACAGGGCTGGGAGTGAAAAACTGTTTTTT; v_gene: TRBV3-1/TRBV3-2; d_gene: -; j_gene: TRBJ1-4; abundance: -
CDR3aa: CASRTRDRVWTEAFF; CDR3nt: TGTGCCAGCAGGACTCGGGACAGGGTCTGGACTGAAGCTTTCTTT; v_gene: TRBV6-5; d_gene: TRBD1; j_gene: TRBJ1-1; abundance: -
CDR3aa: CASSFVGTGNTIYF; CDR3nt: TGTGCCAGCAGCTTTGTAGGGACTGGAAACACCATATATTTT; v_gene: TRBV5-6; d_gene: -; j_gene: TRBJ1-3; abundance: -
CDR3aa: CASSFSRNTEAFF; CDR3nt: TGTGCCAGCAGCTTCAGTCGGAACACTGAAGCTTTCTTT; v_gene: TRBV7-3; d_gene: -; j_gene: TRBJ1-1; abundance: -
CDR3aa: CASSSYGSSYNEQFF; CDR3nt: TGTGCCAGCAGCTCCTATGGGAGCTCCTACAATGAGCAGTTCTTC; v_gene: TRBV6-5; d_gene: -; j_gene: TRBJ2-1; abundance: -
CDR3aa: CASSPGGPQETQYF; CDR3nt: TGCGCCAGCAGCCCGGGGGGGCCTCAAGAGACCCAGTACTTC; v_gene: TRBV5-1; d_gene: TRBD2; j_gene: TRBJ2-5; abundance: few
CDR3aa: CASSFPTGSSYNEQFF; CDR3nt: TGTGCCAGCAGCTTCCCGACAGGGAGCTCCTACAATGAGCAGTTCTTC; v_gene: TRBV7-9; d_gene: TRBD1; j_gene: TRBJ2-1; abundance: -
CDR3aa: CASSRSPGGNRGYTF; CDR3nt: TGTGCCAGCAGCAGGTCCCCAGGGGGGAACCGGGGCTACACCTTC; v_gene: TRBV5-4; d_gene: TRBD1; j_gene: TRBJ1-2; abundance: -
CDR3aa: CASSFGRINEQFF; CDR3nt: TGTGCCAGCAGCTTCGGACGGATCAATGAGCAGTTCTTC; v_gene: TRBV5-6; d_gene: -; j_gene: TRBJ2-1; abundance: -
CDR3aa: CASSWEGSSNEQFF; CDR3nt: TGTGCCAGCAGCTGGGAAGGATCCTCCAATGAGCAGTTCTTC; v_gene: TRBV5-6; d_gene: -; j_gene: TRBJ2-1; abundance: few
CDR3aa: CASSEVHRKVDF; CDR3nt: TGTGCCAGCAGTGAAGTCCATCGGAAAGTCGACTTC; v_gene: TRBV6-1; d_gene: -; j_gene: TRBJ1-2; abundance: once
CDR3aa: CASSYSREETQYF; CDR3nt: TGTGCCAGCAGCTATAGCCGTGAGGAGACCCAGTACTTC; v_gene: TRBV7-3; d_gene: -; j_gene: TRBJ2-5; abundance: -
CDR3aa: CATTRAQNPSTDTQYF; CDR3nt: TGTGCCACCACTAGGGCCCAAAATCCCAGCACAGATACGCAGTATTTT; v_gene: TRBV10-3; d_gene: -; j_gene: TRBJ2-3; abundance: -
CDR3aa: CASSRTGYEQYF; CDR3nt: TGTGCCAGCAGCCGGACGGGCTACGAGCAGTACTTC; v_gene: TRBV5-4; d_gene: -; j_gene: TRBJ2-7; abundance: once
CDR3aa: CASSQGSATAF; CDR3nt: TGTGCCAGCAGTCAAGGCAGTGCCACCGCCTTC; v_gene: TRBV5-6; d_gene: -; j_gene: TRBJ1-2; abundance: -
CDR3aa: CASSIGLSRNTEAFF; CDR3nt: TGTGCCAGTAGTATCGGACTCTCAAGGAACACTGAAGCTTTCTTT; v_gene: TRBV19; d_gene: -; j_gene: TRBJ1-1; abundance: -
CDR3aa: CASRAGTENTEAFF; CDR3nt: TGCGCCAGCAGAGCAGGGACAGAAAACACTGAAGCTTTCTTT; v_gene: TRBV5-1; d_gene: TRBD1; j_gene: TRBJ1-1; abundance: -
CDR3aa: CASSAHGGGVTYEQYF; CDR3nt: TGTGCCAGCAGCGCCCATGGAGGGGGCGTAACCTACGAGCAGTACTTC; v_gene: TRBV3-1/TRBV3-2; d_gene: -; j_gene: TRBJ2-7; abundance: -
CDR3aa: CATLMDGNYGYTF; CDR3nt: TGTGCCACTTTAATGGACGGCAACTATGGCTACACCTTC; v_gene: TRBV28; d_gene: -; j_gene: TRBJ1-2; abundance: -
CDR3aa: CASSGGMWGGGDTEAFF; CDR3nt: TGCGCCAGCAGTGGAGGGATGTGGGGGGGCGGTGACACTGAAGCTTTCTTT; v_gene: TRBV10-2; d_gene: -; j_gene: TRBJ1-1; abundance: -
CDR3aa: CASSQARGYDEQFF; CDR3nt: TGCGCCAGCAGTCAGGCACGAGGGTATGATGAGCAGTTCTTC; v_gene: TRBV4-1; d_gene: -; j_gene: TRBJ2-1; abundance: -
CDR3aa: CASSNFGGGRAFF; CDR3nt: TGTGCCAGCAGTAACTTTGGTGGGGGGAGGGCTTTCTTT; v_gene: TRBV12-3/TRBV12-4; d_gene: -; j_gene: TRBJ1-1; abundance: -
CDR3aa: CASSERGLNYGYTF; CDR3nt: TGTGCCAGCAGTGAACGGGGCTTAAACTATGGCTACACCTTC; v_gene: TRBV6-1; d_gene: -; j_gene: TRBJ1-2; abundance: -
CDR3aa: CASSVAAGLYNEQFF; CDR3nt: TGTGCCAGCAGCGTAGCAGCAGGGTTGTACAATGAGCAGTTCTTC; v_gene: TRBV9; d_gene: -; j_gene: TRBJ2-1; abundance: -
CDR3aa: CASSQDLNQPQHF; CDR3nt: TGTGCCAGCAGCCAGGACCTTAATCAGCCCCAGCATTTT; v_gene: TRBV3-1/TRBV3-2; d_gene: -; j_gene: TRBJ1-5; abundance: -
CDR3aa: CASSSLGDNEQFF; CDR3nt: TGTGCCAGCAGTTCCCTTGGGGACAATGAGCAGTTCTTC; v_gene: TRBV12-3/TRBV12-4; d_gene: -; j_gene: TRBJ2-1; abundance: -
CDR3aa: CASRRSQNTEAFF; CDR3nt: TGCGCCAGCAGGAGGAGCCAGAACACTGAAGCTTTCTTT; v_gene: TRBV10-2; d_gene: -; j_gene: TRBJ1-1; abundance: -
CDR3aa: CASSADGYYGYTF; CDR3nt: TGTGCCAGCAGTGCGGACGGATACTATGGCTACACCTTC; v_gene: TRBV2; d_gene: -; j_gene: TRBJ1-2; abundance: few
CDR3aa: CASRNREGRNYGYTF; CDR3nt: TGTGCCAGCAGAAACAGGGAAGGGCGTAACTATGGCTACACCTTC; v_gene: TRBV6-5; d_gene: -; j_gene: TRBJ1-2; abundance: -
CDR3aa: CASSSLVSYEQYF; CDR3nt: TGCGCCAGCAGCTCTCTAGTGTCCTACGAGCAGTACTTC; v_gene: TRBV5-1; d_gene: -; j_gene: TRBJ2-7; abundance: -
CDR3aa: CASSMGQGKEKLFF; CDR3nt: TGTGCCAGTAGTATGGGACAGGGTAAAGAAAAACTGTTTTTT; v_gene: TRBV19; d_gene: TRBD1; j_gene: TRBJ1-4; abundance: once
CDR3aa: CASRAGGTDGYTF; CDR3nt: TGTGCCAGCAGAGCTGGGGGCACGGATGGCTACACCTTC; v_gene: TRBV6-5; d_gene: -; j_gene: TRBJ1-2; abundance: -
CDR3aa: CASSPTGSYNSPLHF; CDR3nt: TGTGCCAGCAGCCCCACCGGCTCCTATAATTCACCCCTCCACTTT; v_gene: TRBV5-5; d_gene: -; j_gene: TRBJ1-6; abundance: -
CDR3aa: CASSPIPRASGNTIYF; CDR3nt: TGTGCCAGCAGTCCGATCCCACGGGCCTCTGGAAACACCATATATTTT; v_gene: TRBV28; d_gene: -; j_gene: TRBJ1-3; abundance: -
CDR3aa: CASSLGLGYTF; CDR3nt: TGTGCCAGCAGCTTGGGACTTGGCTACACCTTC; v_gene: TRBV5-6; d_gene: -; j_gene: TRBJ1-2; abundance: -
CDR3aa: CASGDFSDTQYF; CDR3nt: TGTGCCAGCGGGGACTTTTCCGATACGCAGTATTTT; v_gene: TRBV6-5; d_gene: -; j_gene: TRBJ2-3; abundance: -
CDR3aa: CASSQGGPQHF; CDR3nt: TGCGCCAGCAGCCAAGGTGGGCCCCAGCATTTT; v_gene: TRBV4-1; d_gene: -; j_gene: TRBJ1-5; abundance: -
CDR3aa: CANSQDRNLAQHF; CDR3nt: TGTGCGAACTCTCAGGACCGAAATTTGGCCCAGCATTTT; v_gene: TRBV6-5; d_gene: -; j_gene: TRBJ1-5; abundance: -
CDR3aa: CASLHTRRGAGELFF; CDR3nt: TGTGCCAGCCTCCACACCCGCCGGGGGGCCGGGGAGCTGTTTTTT; v_gene: TRBV19; d_gene: TRBD2; j_gene: TRBJ2-2; abundance: -
CDR3aa: CASSLGDSNQPQHF; CDR3nt: TGTGCCAGTAGTCTCGGGGATAGCAATCAGCCCCAGCATTTT; v_gene: TRBV19; d_gene: -; j_gene: TRBJ1-5; abundance: -
CDR3aa: CASSHPGQASPLHF; CDR3nt: TGTGCCAGCAGTCATCCGGGACAGGCGTCACCCCTCCACTTT; v_gene: TRBV6-5; d_gene: TRBD1; j_gene: TRBJ1-6; abundance: -
CDR3aa: CAWSKAENTEAFF; CDR3nt: TGTGCCTGGAGTAAGGCGGAGAACACTGAAGCTTTCTTT; v_gene: TRBV30; d_gene: -; j_gene: TRBJ1-1; abundance: once